Below, 2 T cell receptor beta chains from the same sample are listed, as sequenced in a study of CXCR3-negative and CXCR3-positive naive CD8 T cells. The TRB cDNA libraries were prepared by 5' RACE with UMI labels. TCRdb re-called the 5' RACE reads, yielding one record per CDR3 amino acid sequence without DNA. The sample has approximately 70,000 distinct CDR3 sequences. Sequencing used naive CXCR3- CD8+ T cells from blood. Subset noted: CD45RO-CCR7+CD27+CD95- naive CD8+ T cells lacking CXCR3 (TNR3-). All receptors come from a human donor in good health. Some clones in this sample may be carry-over from other donors' samples.

The chain couples TRBV6-2 or TRBV6-3 to TRBJ2-7; with no DNA, the TCRdb D assignment of TRBD1 cannot be verified. CDR1 is MNHEY, CDR2 SVGEGT, per germline. The CDR3 spans 14 residues. CDR3 loop: CASSPWDGIYEQYF.

The chain has TRBV28 and TRBJ2-3; TCRdb outputs TRBD1, but without DNA this stays unchecked. CDR1 is MDHEN, CDR2 SYDVKM, per germline. The CDR3 has 13 amino acids. Here the CDR3 reads CASNTQGGNTQYF.